This paragraph covers one T cell receptor beta chain sequence. Only in-frame clones appear in the TCRdb table, and some are missing; sequencing was by immunoSEQ multiplex PCR. The data show about 1 million clones, with more than 60% seen just once and over 1.3% held by the top ten. The data are from a study of shared clonotypes between healthy human individuals. Germline CDR1 and CDR2: SGHNT and YYREEE (reference sequence). V was pared by 0 bases and J by 6 bases, with 9 bases between. The CDR3 has 13 amino acids. This clonotype was obtained from a man between 18 and 29 years old in good health. The chain recombines TRBV5-4 with TRBJ1-1, with unresolved D. Material: memory CD4+ T cells sorted from blood. The subset denotes: CD45RA-negative fraction. CDR3 nucleotides: TGTGCCAGCAGCTTGGGGCCCGTCCCTGAAGCTTTCTTT. Translation gives CASSLGPVPEAFF. The variable domain in full, completed from reference TRBV5-4 and TRBJ1-1, reads ETGVTQSPTHLIKTRGQQVTLRCSSQSGHNTVSWYQQALGQGPQFIFQYYREEENGRGNFPPRFSGLQFPNYSSELNVNALELDDSALYLCASSLGPVPEAFFGQGTRLTVV.